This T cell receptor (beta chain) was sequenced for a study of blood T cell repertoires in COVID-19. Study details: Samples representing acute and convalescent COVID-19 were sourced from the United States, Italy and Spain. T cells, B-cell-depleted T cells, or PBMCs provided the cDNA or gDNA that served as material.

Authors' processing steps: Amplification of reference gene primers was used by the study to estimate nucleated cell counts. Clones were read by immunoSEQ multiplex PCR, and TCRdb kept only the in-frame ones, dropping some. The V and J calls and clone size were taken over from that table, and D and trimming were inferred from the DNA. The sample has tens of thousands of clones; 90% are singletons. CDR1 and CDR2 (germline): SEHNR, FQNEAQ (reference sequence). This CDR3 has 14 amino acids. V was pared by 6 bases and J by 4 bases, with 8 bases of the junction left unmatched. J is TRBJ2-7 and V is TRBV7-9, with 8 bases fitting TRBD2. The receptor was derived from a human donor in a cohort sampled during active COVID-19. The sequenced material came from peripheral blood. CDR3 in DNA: TGTGCCAGCAGTTTCGAGACTAGCGCATACGAGCAGTACTTC. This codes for CASSFETSAYEQYF.